What follows describes a single TCR beta chain. Clones were sequenced by immunoSEQ multiplex PCR, and TCRdb holds only the in-frame ones, with some missing. The repertoire holds tens of thousands of clones, with roughly 93% as singletons. This record belongs to a study of control samples from healthy donors and cancer patients. The sample comprised PBMCs. This TCR was recovered from a woman aged 35 to 49 with lung cancer.

The CDR3 sequence: CASSRPGQGPLHEQYF. The CDR3 DNA reads as TGTGCCAGCAGCCGGCCGGGACAGGGGCCCCTTCACGAGCAGTACTTC. The chain is built from TRBV5-4 and TRBJ2-7, with 10 positions matching TRBD1. The CDR3 runs 16 residues. CDR1 is SGHNT, CDR2 YYREEE, per germline (reference sequence). Losses at the gene ends were 4 bases for V and 5 bases for J; bases not matched to a gene: 12.